The rows below give T cell receptor beta chains drawn from one sample of a study of T cell repertoires in cytomegalovirus infection. These TCRs' antigens remain unknown. In TCRdb, the reads were re-called with MiXCR into one record per CDR3 protein. The data show tens of thousands of distinct CDR3 sequences, with over 15% seen just once and roughly 67% held by the top ten. The sample was CD8+ T cells from cultured PBMCs, taken from culture after CMV antigen stimulation. These receptors were taken from a human donor in good health (CMV status not recorded). Some clones in this sample may be carry-over from other donors' samples. CDR3s include the opening cysteine and the closing phenylalanine or tryptophan. D genes are given only for firm matches. Some rows mark clone size as missing; the rest say once, few, many or name a class of expanded clone.

v_call: TRBV4-2
j_call: TRBJ1-2
clone_size: NA
d_call: NA
cdr3_aa: CASSQDRTPRGYGYTF
cdr3_nt: TGTGCCAGCAGCCAAGATCGAACACCGAGGGGCTATGGCTACACCTTC

v_call: TRBV11-3
j_call: TRBJ2-5
clone_size: NA
d_call: NA
cdr3_aa: CASSARGQETQYF
cdr3_nt: TGTGCCAGCAGCGCCCGGGGTCAAGAGACCCAGTACTTC

v_call: TRBV7-8
j_call: TRBJ2-3
clone_size: many
d_call: NA
cdr3_aa: CASSHPDRGPQYF
cdr3_nt: TGTGCCAGCAGCCACCCCGACCGGGGCCCTCAGTATTTT

v_call: TRBV7-9
j_call: TRBJ2-2
clone_size: many
d_call: NA
cdr3_aa: CASSFDNANTGELFF
cdr3_nt: TGTGCCAGCAGCTTTGACAACGCGAACACCGGGGAGCTGTTTTTT

v_call: TRBV10-3
j_call: TRBJ1-3
clone_size: NA
d_call: NA
cdr3_aa: CAISDRPSSGNTIYF
cdr3_nt: TGTGCCATCAGTGACAGGCCGAGCTCTGGAAACACCATATATTTT

v_call: TRBV15
j_call: TRBJ2-3
clone_size: NA
d_call: NA
cdr3_aa: CATSSGVVNTQYF
cdr3_nt: TGTGCCACCAGCAGCGGAGTTGTGAATACGCAGTATTTT

v_call: TRBV5-6
j_call: TRBJ2-1
clone_size: NA
d_call: TRBD2
cdr3_aa: CASSLATSGDESSYNEQFF
cdr3_nt: TGTGCCAGCAGCTTGGCAACTAGCGGGGACGAAAGCTCCTACAATGAGCAGTTCTTC

v_call: TRBV6-2/TRBV6-3
j_call: TRBJ1-2
clone_size: NA
d_call: NA
cdr3_aa: CASSYSGNYGYTF
cdr3_nt: TGTGCCAGCAGTTACTCGGGGAACTATGGCTACACCTTC

v_call: TRBV29-1
j_call: TRBJ1-1
clone_size: NA
d_call: NA
cdr3_aa: CSVEVGGGNTEAFF
cdr3_nt: TGCAGCGTTGAAGTCGGCGGGGGGAACACTGAAGCTTTCTTT

v_call: TRBV7-8
j_call: TRBJ1-4
clone_size: NA
d_call: TRBD1
cdr3_aa: CASSLPRDRAEKLFF
cdr3_nt: TGTGCCAGCAGCTTACCCCGGGACAGGGCGGAAAAACTGTTTTTT

v_call: TRBV2
j_call: TRBJ2-7
clone_size: NA
d_call: NA
cdr3_aa: CASSAIEQYF
cdr3_nt: TGTGCCAGCAGCGCTATCGAGCAGTACTTC

v_call: TRBV27
j_call: TRBJ2-1
clone_size: few
d_call: TRBD1
cdr3_aa: CASSLYGQGDYNEQFF
cdr3_nt: TGTGCCAGCAGTTTGTATGGACAGGGGGACTACAATGAGCAGTTCTTC

v_call: TRBV5-6
j_call: TRBJ2-1
clone_size: NA
d_call: TRBD2
cdr3_aa: CASSWGTTPYNEQFF
cdr3_nt: TGTGCCAGCAGCTGGGGGACTACCCCTTATAATGAGCAGTTCTTC

v_call: TRBV4-3
j_call: TRBJ2-4
clone_size: few
d_call: NA
cdr3_aa: CASSQDQGFIQYF
cdr3_nt: TGCGCCAGCAGCCAAGACCAGGGTTTCATTCAGTACTTC

v_call: TRBV7-2
j_call: TRBJ2-7
clone_size: NA
d_call: NA
cdr3_aa: CASSSGGGANYEQYF
cdr3_nt: TGTGCCAGCAGCTCAGGTGGAGGGGCGAATTACGAGCAGTACTTC

v_call: TRBV7-2
j_call: TRBJ2-1
clone_size: NA
d_call: NA
cdr3_aa: CASTLMVAEQFF
cdr3_nt: TGTGCCAGCACCCTAATGGTGGCCGAGCAGTTCTTC

v_call: TRBV12-5
j_call: TRBJ2-1
clone_size: NA
d_call: TRBD2
cdr3_aa: CASGLASRWASGVSSYNEQFF
cdr3_nt: TGTGCTAGTGGTTTGGCATCAAGATGGGCTAGCGGGGTGAGCTCCTACAATGAGCAGTTCTTC

v_call: TRBV5-4
j_call: TRBJ1-6
clone_size: many
d_call: TRBD1
cdr3_aa: CASSVTGVKNSPLHF
cdr3_nt: TGTGCCAGCAGCGTGACAGGGGTGAAAAATTCACCCCTCCACTTT

v_call: TRBV9
j_call: TRBJ2-1
clone_size: few
d_call: NA
cdr3_aa: CASSVAEGLTYNEQFF
cdr3_nt: TGTGCCAGCAGCGTAGCCGAGGGACTGACCTACAATGAGCAGTTCTTC

v_call: TRBV7-2
j_call: TRBJ2-5
clone_size: few
d_call: NA
cdr3_aa: CASSLATDIRTQYF
cdr3_nt: TGTGCCAGCAGCTTAGCTACAGACATCAGGACCCAGTACTTC

v_call: TRBV7-6
j_call: TRBJ2-7
clone_size: NA
d_call: NA
cdr3_aa: CASSEDGSYEQYF
cdr3_nt: TGTGCCAGCAGCGAGGACGGCTCCTACGAGCAGTACTTC

v_call: TRBV12-3/TRBV12-4
j_call: TRBJ2-7
clone_size: few
d_call: TRBD2
cdr3_aa: CASSQLAGATYEQYF
cdr3_nt: TGTGCCAGCAGCCAACTAGCGGGAGCCACCTACGAGCAGTACTTC